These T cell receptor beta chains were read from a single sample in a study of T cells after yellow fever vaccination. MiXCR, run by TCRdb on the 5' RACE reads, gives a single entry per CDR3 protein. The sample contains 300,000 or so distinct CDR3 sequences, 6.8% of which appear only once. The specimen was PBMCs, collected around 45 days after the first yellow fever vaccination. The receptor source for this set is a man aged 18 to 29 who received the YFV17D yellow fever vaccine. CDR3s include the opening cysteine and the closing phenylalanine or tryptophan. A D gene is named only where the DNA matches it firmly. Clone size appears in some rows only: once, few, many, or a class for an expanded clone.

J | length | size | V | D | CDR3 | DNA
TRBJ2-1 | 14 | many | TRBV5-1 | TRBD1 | CASSLGTVHNEQFF | TGCGCCAGCAGTCTGGGGACAGTACACAATGAGCAGTTCTTC
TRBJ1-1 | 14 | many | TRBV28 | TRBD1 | CASNHRGQGTEAFF | TGTGCCAGTAATCACAGGGGGCAGGGTACTGAAGCTTTCTTT
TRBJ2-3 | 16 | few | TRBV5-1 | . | CASSPSAPHLADTQYF | TGCGCCAGCAGCCCCTCGGCCCCACATCTGGCAGATACGCAGTATTTT
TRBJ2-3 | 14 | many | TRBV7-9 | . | CASSLAETPGTQYF | TGTGCCAGCAGCTTAGCGGAGACCCCTGGCACGCAGTATTTT
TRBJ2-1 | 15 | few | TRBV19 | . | CASSIVAGSYNEQFF | TGTGCCAGTAGTATCGTGGCGGGCTCCTACAATGAGCAGTTCTTC
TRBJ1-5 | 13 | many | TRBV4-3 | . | CASSQGVDQPQHF | TGCGCCAGCAGCCAGGGGGTAGATCAGCCCCAGCATTTT
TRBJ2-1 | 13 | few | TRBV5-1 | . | CASSSEPNGEQFF | TGCGCCAGCAGCTCCGAGCCGAATGGTGAGCAGTTCTTC
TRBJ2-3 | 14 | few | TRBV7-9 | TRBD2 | CARDSGGSTDTQYF | TGTGCCAGGGATAGCGGGGGAAGCACAGATACGCAGTATTTT
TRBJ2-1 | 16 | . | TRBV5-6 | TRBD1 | CASSLDRGLGYNEQFF | TGTGCCAGCAGTCTCGACAGGGGATTGGGCTACAATGAGCAGTTCTTC
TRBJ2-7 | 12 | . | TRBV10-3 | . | CAISVSGYEQYF | TGTGCCATCAGTGTTAGTGGATACGAGCAGTACTTC
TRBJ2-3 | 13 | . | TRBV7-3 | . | CASSARRTDTQYF | TGTGCCAGCAGCGCCCGGCGTACAGATACGCAGTATTTT
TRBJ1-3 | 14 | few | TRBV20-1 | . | CSASPSFVGNTIYF | TGCAGTGCTAGTCCGTCGTTCGTAGGAAACACCATATATTTT
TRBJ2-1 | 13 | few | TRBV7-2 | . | CASSLSDNNEQFF | TGTGCCAGCAGCTTATCAGACAACAATGAGCAGTTCTTC
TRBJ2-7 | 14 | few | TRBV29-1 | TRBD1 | CSVVGTGSVYEQYF | TGCAGCGTTGTTGGGACAGGGAGTGTTTACGAGCAGTACTTC
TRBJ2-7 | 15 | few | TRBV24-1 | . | CATSDLAHSPYEQYF | TGTGCCACCAGTGATTTGGCCCATAGCCCCTACGAGCAGTACTTC
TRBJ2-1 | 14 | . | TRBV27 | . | CASSWADGGNEQFF | TGTGCCAGCAGTTGGGCAGACGGAGGCAATGAGCAGTTCTTC
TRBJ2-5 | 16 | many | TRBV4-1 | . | CASSQTEGGDPGTQYF | TGCGCCAGCAGCCAAACAGAAGGGGGGGATCCCGGGACCCAGTACTTC
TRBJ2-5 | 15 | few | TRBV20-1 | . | CSARSGVPHRETQYF | TGCAGTGCTAGATCGGGGGTCCCTCACAGGGAGACCCAGTACTTC